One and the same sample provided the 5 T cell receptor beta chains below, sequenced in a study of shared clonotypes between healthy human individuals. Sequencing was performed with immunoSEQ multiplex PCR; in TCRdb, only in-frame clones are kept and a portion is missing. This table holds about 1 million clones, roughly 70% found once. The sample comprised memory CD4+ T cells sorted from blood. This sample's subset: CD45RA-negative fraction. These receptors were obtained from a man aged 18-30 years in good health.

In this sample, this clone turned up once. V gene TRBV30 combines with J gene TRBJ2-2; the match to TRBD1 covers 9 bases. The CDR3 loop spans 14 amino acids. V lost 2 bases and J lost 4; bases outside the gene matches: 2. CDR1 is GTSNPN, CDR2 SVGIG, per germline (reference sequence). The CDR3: CAWSLDRGTGELFF. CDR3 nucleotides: TGTGCCTGGAGTTTGGACAGGGGCACCGGGGAGCTGTTTTTT.

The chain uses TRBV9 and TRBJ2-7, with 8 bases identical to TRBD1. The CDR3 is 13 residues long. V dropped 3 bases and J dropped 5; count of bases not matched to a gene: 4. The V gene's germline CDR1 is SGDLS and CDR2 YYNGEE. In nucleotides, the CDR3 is TGTGCCAGCAGCGGGACAGGGTCGGACGAGCAGTACTTC. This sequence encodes CASSGTGSDEQYF.

CDR3 sequence: CASTSTGRERQPQHF. The CDR3 coding sequence is TGTGCCAGTACCTCGACGGGCAGGGAAAGGCAGCCCCAGCATTTT. The chain couples TRBV28 to TRBJ1-5, with a tentative D call TRBD1 (5 bases). The V gene's germline CDR1 is MDHEN and CDR2 SYDVKM. The CDR3 sequence is 15 residues long. V lost 9 bases and J lost 7, with 22 bases in between.

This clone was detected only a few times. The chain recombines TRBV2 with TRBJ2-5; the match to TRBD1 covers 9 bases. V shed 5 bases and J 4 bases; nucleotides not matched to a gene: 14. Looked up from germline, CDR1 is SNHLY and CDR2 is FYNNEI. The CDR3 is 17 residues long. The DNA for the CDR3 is TGTGCCAGCAGTTCTTTTAAAGCCGGGACAGGGATAGAGACCCAGTACTTC. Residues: CASSSFKAGTGIETQYF. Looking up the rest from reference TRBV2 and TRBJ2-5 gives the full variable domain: EPEVTQTPSHQVTQMGQEVILRCVPISNHLYFYWYRQILGQKVEFLVSFYNNEISEKSEIFDDQFSVERPDGSNFTLKIRSTKLEDSAMYFCASSSFKAGTGIETQYFGPGTRLLVL.

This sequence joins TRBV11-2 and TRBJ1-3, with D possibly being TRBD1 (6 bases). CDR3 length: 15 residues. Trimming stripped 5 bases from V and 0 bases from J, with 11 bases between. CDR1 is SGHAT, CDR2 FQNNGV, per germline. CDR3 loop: CASSQTGNSGNTIYF. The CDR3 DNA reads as TGTGCCAGCAGCCAAACAGGGAACTCTGGAAACACCATATATTTT.